The entry that follows covers one TCR beta chain sequence. Its cognate antigen is unknown. CD8 cells classed as naive were CD45RO-negative and positively selected for CCR7, excluding terminally differentiated effector memory CD45RA+ cells. The sample is drawn from a study of shared clonotypes between healthy human individuals. Study as a whole: The donor group consisted of a couple of women and three men, aged 18 to 49.

Study-level results: Clonotypes not shared had lower generation probabilities than those common to all four donors. Sequencing of the sorted subsets was shown by rarefaction to be incomplete despite large depth.

About 30,000 T cell genomes (roughly 190 ng DNA) went into each sorted-subset replicate. Some clones are missing from TCRdb's copy, which holds only in-frame ones; the method was immunoSEQ multiplex PCR. The repertoire consists of 600,000 or so clones, with roughly 98% occurring once and the leading ten covering 0.3%. CDR1 SGHTA and CDR2 FQGNSA come from the germline V gene. This CDR3 spans 16 amino acids. V was cut by 2 bases and J by 6 bases, with 17 bases left in between. The chain combines TRBV7-2 with TRBJ1-5; maybe TRBD1 (6 bases). This clonotype was obtained from a man aged 25-45 years in good health. Specimen: naive CD8+ T cells sorted from blood. The CDR3 loop is CASSLRTAEGGQPQHF. DNA of the CDR3: TGTGCCAGCAGCTTAAGGACAGCCGAGGGCGGTCAGCCCCAGCATTTT.